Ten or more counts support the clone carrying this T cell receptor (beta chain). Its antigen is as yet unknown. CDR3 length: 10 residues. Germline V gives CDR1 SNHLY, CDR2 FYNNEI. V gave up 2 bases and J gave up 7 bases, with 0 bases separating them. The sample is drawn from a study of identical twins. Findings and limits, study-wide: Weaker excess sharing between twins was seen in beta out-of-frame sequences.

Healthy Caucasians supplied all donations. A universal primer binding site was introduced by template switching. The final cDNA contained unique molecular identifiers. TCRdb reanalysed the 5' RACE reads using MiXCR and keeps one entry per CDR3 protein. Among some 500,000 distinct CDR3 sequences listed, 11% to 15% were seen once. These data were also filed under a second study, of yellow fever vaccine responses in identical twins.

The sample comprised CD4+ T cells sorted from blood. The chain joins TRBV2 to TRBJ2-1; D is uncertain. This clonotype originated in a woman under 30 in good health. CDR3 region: CASSENEQFF. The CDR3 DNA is TGTGCCAGCAGTGAAAATGAGCAGTTCTTC.